What follows are 24 T cell receptor beta chains derived from one specimen sequenced in a study of blood T cell repertoires in COVID-19 (dated by TCRdb to the early 2020s). Preparation of the library involved the immunoSEQ multiplex PCR assay. TCRdb carries this immuneACCESS record with in-frame sequences only. Its versions omit some clonotypes, under half of them owing to an unresolved V gene in the studies checked, with the rest unexplained. The sample table contains approximately 230,000 clones; only one count was recorded for about 86% of them. The ten top clones hold 8.9% of the sample. The specimen sequenced was peripheral blood. The origin of the receptors is a man aged 80 or over with acute or convalescent COVID-19.

V is TRBV19 and J is TRBJ2-3; possibly TRBD2 for D (6 bases). The CDR3 length is 18 residues. Per germline, CDR1 LNHDA and CDR2 SQIVND (reference sequence). The ends were cut back, 3 bases at V and 0 bases at J, with 19 bases in the middle. CDR3 protein: CASSIPTLLAASTDTQYF. The CDR3 nucleotides read TGTGCCAGTAGTATCCCGACCCTACTAGCAGCCAGCACAGATACGCAGTATTTT.

The rearrangement joins TRBV12-3 or TRBV12-4 to TRBJ1-2; the D gene is possibly TRBD1 (5 bases). Trimming cost V 5 bases and J 7 bases, with 8 bases left between them. The CDR3 has 11 residues. The CDR3, as DNA: TGTGCCAGCAGTACCGGGGGTGGCTACACCTTC. It specifies CASSTGGGYTF.

The chain combines TRBV5-1 with TRBJ1-2; TRBD1 agrees at 7 bases. The CDR3 is 15 amino acids. Germline-derived CDR1 and CDR2 are SGHRS and YFSETQ. V lost 1 base and J lost 2; bases outside the gene matches: 5. CDR3 sequence (DNA): TGCGCCAGCAGCTTGTCTCCACAGGGGAACTATGGCTACACCTTC. Its translation is CASSLSPQGNYGYTF.

The chain links TRBV6-6 to TRBJ1-3; no definite D call. V was cut by 1 base and J by 7 bases, with 14 bases left in between. Germline V gene data show CDR1 as MNHNY and CDR2 as SVGAGI (reference sequence). The CDR3 covers 15 residues. CDR3 nucleotides: TGTGCCAGCAGTTACTTTTCGTCTACGGGGAACACCATATATTTT. It specifies CASSYFSSTGNTIYF.

The J gene is TRBJ2-7, the V gene TRBV10-3; 11 bases map to TRBD1. The CDR3 extends over 14 amino acids. The trim removed 5 bases at V and 6 bases at J, leaving 6 bases unmatched. Germline CDR1 is ENHRY and CDR2 is SYGVKD. The CDR3 sequence: CAISSGTGGSEQYF. The DNA of the CDR3 is TGTGCCATCAGTTCCGGGACAGGGGGAAGCGAGCAGTACTTC.

The chain is built from TRBV5-4 and TRBJ2-7; D gene unclear. The CDR3 loop spans 11 amino acids. Germline CDR1 and CDR2: SGHNT and YYREEE (reference sequence). The germline V and J ends were trimmed by 3 bases and 2 bases, with 3 bases remaining between them. For the CDR3, the DNA is TGTGCCAGCAGCTCGGCCTACGAGCAGTACTTC. Protein product: CASSSAYEQYF.

The CDR3 DNA sequence: TGTGCCAGCAGCTTAGTCGATAGCGGGAGTGTTGGTACGCAGTATTTT. Its protein product is CASSLVDSGSVGTQYF. The chain joins TRBV11-2 to TRBJ2-3; TRBD2 agrees at 9 bases. The CDR3 covers 16 residues. Per the germline V gene, CDR1 is SGHAT and CDR2 is FQNNGV. The V and J ends lost 1 base and 8 bases, in that order; junction bases with no gene match: 10. Combining the CDR3 with reference TRBV11-2 and TRBJ2-3 gives the whole variable domain EAGVAQSPRYKIIEKRQSVAFWCNPISGHATLYWYQQILGQGPKLLIQFQNNGVVDDSQLPKDRFSAERLKGVDSTLKIQPAKLEDSAVYLCASSLVDSGSVGTQYFGPGTRLTVL.

V is TRBV7-9 and J is TRBJ1-2; TRBD1 matches 7 bases. This CDR3 comprises 14 residues. Germline CDR1 and CDR2: SEHNR and FQNEAQ (reference sequence). After removal of 3 bases from V and 1 base from J, the junction contained 2 bases not matched to a gene. CDR3 protein: CASSLGDSNYGYTF. As DNA, the CDR3 is TGTGCCAGCAGCTTGGGGGACAGTAACTATGGCTACACCTTC. Supplemented by reference TRBV7-9 and TRBJ1-2, the full variable domain reads DTGVSQNPRHKITKRGQNVTFRCDPISEHNRLYWYRQTLGQGPEFLTYFQNEAQLEKSRLLSDRFSAERPKGSFSTLEIQRTEQGDSAMYLCASSLGDSNYGYTFGSGTRLTVV.

The chain combines TRBV7-9 with TRBJ2-1, with a weak D call TRBD2 (6 bases). Germline V gene lookup returns CDR1 SEHNR and CDR2 FQNEAQ (reference sequence). Trimming pared 5 bases from V and 6 bases from J, leaving 11 bases between. The CDR3 covers 13 residues. CDR3 loop: CASSNGGFNEQFF. The CDR3 coding sequence is TGTGCCAGCAGCAATGGAGGGTTCAATGAGCAGTTCTTC.

The rearrangement joins TRBV3-1 (or the pseudogene TRBV3-2) to TRBJ2-1; 9 bases are a match to TRBD1. This CDR3 is built from 16 residues. Germline V gives CDR1 LGHDT, CDR2 YNNKEL (reference sequence). The J segment lost 7 bases and the V segment lost 0 bases, leaving 7 bases of the junction unmatched. DNA of the CDR3: TGTGCCAGCAGCCAAGATTTCGGGACAGGGCGGAATGAGCAGTTCTTC. It translates to CASSQDFGTGRNEQFF.

The table lists this clone with a few counts. V gene TRBV7-9 combines with J gene TRBJ1-1, with a possible D match to TRBD1 (6 bases). The length of the CDR3 is 15 residues. Germline V CDR1 and CDR2: SEHNR, FQNEAQ (reference sequence). Trimming stripped 4 bases from V and 0 bases from J, with 12 bases between. The DNA for the CDR3 is TGTGCCAGCAGCTCCCAGGACAGAATGAACACTGAAGCTTTCTTT. Translation: CASSSQDRMNTEAFF.

This chain uses TRBV30 with TRBJ1-5; TRBD1 is a possible D gene (6 bases). Trimming shortened V by 2 bases and J by 4 bases, and 9 bases separated the two germline ends. Germline V gene sequence: CDR1 GTSNPN, CDR2 SVGIG (reference sequence). This CDR3 is 13 amino acids long. The CDR3 protein is CAWSKGVNQPQHF. The CDR3 nucleotides read TGTGCCTGGAGTAAGGGGGTAAATCAGCCCCAGCATTTT.

This chain joins TRBV5-3 and TRBJ2-1; D may be TRBD2 (5 bases). TRBV5-3 is reported as an ORF; its role is uncertain. Trimming cost V 0 bases and J 9 bases, with 10 bases left between them. This CDR3 is built from 13 residues. CDR3 loop: CARSLGPEGEQFF. CDR3 DNA sequence: TGTGCCAGAAGCTTGGGGCCCGAGGGTGAGCAGTTCTTC.

The table lists this clone with a few counts. V is TRBV24-1 and J is TRBJ2-7, with TRBD1 as a possible D gene (6 bases). The CDR3 is made up of 15 amino acids. The V and J ends lost 6 bases and 2 bases respectively, with 16 bases between them. Germline CDR1 reads KGHDR; CDR2 reads SFDVKD. The CDR3 is CATSSTDRTPYEQYF. CDR3 coding DNA: TGTGCCACCAGTTCGACGGACAGAACCCCCTACGAGCAGTACTTC.

The gene calls are TRBV24-1 and TRBJ2-7, with D possibly TRBD1 on 8 matching bases. The V and J ends lost 9 bases and 2 bases respectively, with 13 bases between them. There are 13 residues in the CDR3. In germline, CDR1 is KGHDR, CDR2 SFDVKD. In DNA, the CDR3 is TGTGCCACCGCGGGGGACAGGCCCTACGAGCAGTACTTC. It yields the protein CATAGDRPYEQYF.

J is TRBJ1-6 and V is TRBV4-1, with TRBD1 matching 10 bases. Germline CDR1 reads MGHRA; CDR2 reads YSYEKL. There are 19 residues in the CDR3. The ends lost 2 bases at V and 3 bases at J; junction bases unmatched: 10. CDR3 nucleotides: TGCGCCAGCAGCCAATCTCCTGACAGGGGGCGCATCTATAATTCACCCCTCCACTTT. Residues: CASSQSPDRGRIYNSPLHF.

The chain couples TRBV20-1 to TRBJ2-7; D not resolved. CDR1 is DFQATT, CDR2 SNEGSKA, per germline (reference sequence). The CDR3 length is 13 residues. Trimming pared 3 bases from V and 2 bases from J, leaving 11 bases between. CDR3 bases: TGCAGTGCTAGTGTCGTGGCCCCCTACGAGCAGTACTTC. As protein: CSASVVAPYEQYF.

The chain employs TRBV28 and TRBJ1-5, with 7 bases that match TRBD1. CDR1 and CDR2 from the germline V gene are MDHEN and SYDVKM. The CDR3 length is 16 residues. Germline trimming cut 6 bases from V and 4 bases from J; bases unmatched to any gene: 12. CDR3 sequence: CASSSDATGPNQPQHF. CDR3 coding DNA: TGTGCCAGCAGCTCTGACGCGACAGGGCCAAATCAGCCCCAGCATTTT. The full variable domain, its missing parts supplied by reference TRBV28 and TRBJ1-5, is DVKVTQSSRYLVKRTGEKVFLECVQDMDHENMFWYRQDPGLGLRLIYFSYDVKMKEKGDIPEGYSVSREKKERFSLILESASTNQTSMYLCASSSDATGPNQPQHFGDGTRLSIL.

The chain carries TRBV7-9 and TRBJ2-7; 8 nucleotides agree with TRBD2. CDR1 and CDR2 from the germline V gene are SEHNR and FQNEAQ (reference sequence). The CDR3 is made up of 14 amino acids. Germline trimming cut 3 bases from V and 7 bases from J; bases unmatched to any gene: 8. CDR3 sequence reads: CASSFQFSGVEQYF. The CDR3 DNA is TGTGCCAGCAGCTTCCAATTTAGCGGGGTTGAGCAGTACTTC. The entire variable domain, with the rest obtained from reference TRBV7-9 and TRBJ2-7, is as follows: DTGVSQNPRHKITKRGQNVTFRCDPISEHNRLYWYRQTLGQGPEFLTYFQNEAQLEKSRLLSDRFSAERPKGSFSTLEIQRTEQGDSAMYLCASSFQFSGVEQYFGPGTRLTVT.

This chain joins TRBV10-3 and TRBJ1-2, with TRBD1 as a possible D gene (5 bases). With 2 bases removed from V and 4 bases from J, the gap between germline ends came to 11 bases. The germline V gene has CDR1 ENHRY and CDR2 SYGVKD. The CDR3 totals 14 residues. The CDR3 loop reads CAISESGGSYGYTF. CDR3 nucleotide sequence: TGTGCCATCAGTGAGAGCGGGGGGTCCTATGGCTACACCTTC.

The chain carries TRBV7-9 and TRBJ1-4, with a tentative D call TRBD1 (5 bases). Germline CDR1 is SEHNR and CDR2 is FQNEAQ (reference sequence). V was pared by 5 bases and J by 5 bases, with 15 bases between. The CDR3 sequence is 15 residues long. Here the CDR3 DNA reads TGTGCCAGCAGCCCGGGACTTGGTGGGAATGAAAAACTGTTTTTT. This gives the protein CASSPGLGGNEKLFF.

V is TRBV20-1 and J is TRBJ2-7; 7 positions match TRBD2. V shed 3 bases, J shed 7 bases, and the junction held 3 bases outside the gene matches. The germline CDR1 and CDR2 sequences are DFQATT and SNEGSKA (reference sequence). CDR3 length: 11 amino acids. CDR3 protein: CSARGRVEQYF. CDR3 in DNA: TGCAGTGCTAGGGGGAGGGTGGAGCAGTACTTC.

This chain connects TRBV29-1 to TRBJ2-3, with 9 bases lining up with TRBD1. J gave up 0 bases and V 5 bases, and 3 bases lay outside the gene matches. The CDR3 contains 14 residues. Germline V gene data show CDR1 as SQVTM and CDR2 as ANQGSEA. The CDR3 DNA reads TGCAGCGTTATTGGGACAGGGAGCACAGATACGCAGTATTTT. Its translation is CSVIGTGSTDTQYF.

The chain carries TRBV28 and TRBJ2-2, with D tentatively TRBD2 (6 bases). The V gene's germline CDR1 is MDHEN and CDR2 SYDVKM. V was clipped by 5 bases and J by 2 bases, with 18 bases between them. The CDR3 contains 17 residues. CDR3 coding DNA: TGTGCCAGCAGTCTCACCCCGGGGGTGGGAAACACCGGGGAGCTGTTTTTT. It translates to CASSLTPGVGNTGELFF.